This entry lists 27 T cell receptor beta chains sequenced from one sample in a study of regulatory T cells in long-lasting Graves disease. Construction of the TCR beta libraries employed iRepertoire HTBI primers in conjunction with Arm-PCR of CDR3 regions. TCRdb passed the multiplex PCR reads through MiXCR, listing each CDR3 protein once. The data contain about 440,000 distinct CDR3 sequences, about 15% of them singletons. Specified time point: newly diagnosed GD, antithyroid drugs for less than 3 months. After RNA was extracted from PBMCs, the TCR library was made from it. This same sample was also taken into another study, of T cells in Graves' hyperthyroidism and ophthalmopathy.

The source material was peripheral blood mononuclear cells (PBMCs), sampled at new diagnosis, from a patient treated with antithyroid drugs. These receptors all come from a woman aged 30 to 39 with Graves disease.

This chain links TRBV20-1 with TRBJ2-1; 10 bases agree with TRBD2. The CDR3 consists of 16 residues. Germline V gives CDR1 DFQATT, CDR2 SNEGSKA (reference sequence). With 5 bases clipped from V and 3 bases from J, the junction kept 10 bases outside the gene matches. The CDR3 spells CSARGVAGGGYNEQFF. DNA for the CDR3: TGCAGTGCTCGGGGGGTAGCGGGAGGAGGCTACAATGAGCAGTTCTTC.

The chain uses TRBV10-3 and TRBJ2-2; 7 bases align to TRBD1. CDR3 length: 15 amino acids. Germline V gives CDR1 ENHRY, CDR2 SYGVKD. V was pared by 10 bases and J by 3 bases, with 11 bases of the junction left unmatched. CDR3: CATRDRDRHTGELFF. As DNA, the CDR3 is TGTGCCACTAGGGATCGGGACAGACACACCGGGGAGCTGTTTTTT.

Note on this clonotype: Its ends do not fully match the called genes, so a read error is possible. DNA for the CDR3: TGTGCCAGCAGTTTGCGGGGACAGGGGTCGCTTCGTGAAAAACTGTCTTTT. It encodes CASSLRGQGSLREKLSF. The V and J genes are TRBV27 and TRBJ1-4, with 10 positions matching TRBD1. The CDR3 length is 17 residues. Germline CDR1 reads MNHEY; CDR2 reads SMNVEV (reference sequence).

This clonotype has at least ten counts. The V gene is TRBV20-1, the J gene TRBJ2-1, with 11 bases matching TRBD2. Losses at the gene ends were 3 bases for V and 0 bases for J; bases not matched to a gene: 4. Germline values: CDR1 DFQATT, CDR2 SNEGSKA (reference sequence). The CDR3 consists of 16 residues. CDR3 nucleotides: TGCAGTGCTAGGGCAACTAGCGGGAGCTCCTACAATGAGCAGTTCTTC. It is translated as CSARATSGSSYNEQFF.

The chain joins TRBV19 to TRBJ2-5, with TRBD1 identical over 7 bases. The CDR3 extends over 15 amino acids. Trimming took 5 bases from V and 5 from J; bases not matched to a gene: 11. Germline V gene lookup returns CDR1 LNHDA and CDR2 SQIVND (reference sequence). In DNA form, the CDR3 reads TGTGCCAGTAGTCTGGGACAGTGGGTGTGGGAGACCCAGTACTTC. Protein product: CASSLGQWVWETQYF.

Many counts were recorded for this clonotype. The rearrangement uses TRBV2 and TRBJ1-4; D is possibly TRBD1 (5 bases). CDR3 length: 15 amino acids. In germline, CDR1 is SNHLY, CDR2 FYNNEI. The germline V and J ends were trimmed by 6 bases and 7 bases, with 18 bases remaining between them. CDR3 residues: CASSSRDPRSEKLFF. In DNA, the CDR3 is TGTGCCAGCAGCAGTAGGGACCCACGAAGTGAAAAACTGTTTTTT.

This clonotype was counted at least ten times. The chain joins TRBV28 to TRBJ1-5; 7 nucleotides align to TRBD1. Germline loops: CDR1 MDHEN, CDR2 SYDVKM. CDR3 length: 16 amino acids. The trim removed 3 bases at V and 0 bases at J, leaving 5 bases unmatched. CDR3 region: CASSFVRGLSNQPQHF. The CDR3 bases are TGTGCCAGCAGTTTTGTAAGGGGGCTTAGCAATCAGCCCCAGCATTTT.

This clonotype was counted at least ten times. The rearrangement links TRBV4-2 to TRBJ2-2; D remains ambiguous. The V gene's germline CDR1 is LGHNA and CDR2 YNFKEQ. This CDR3 contains 14 residues. Trimming stripped 1 base from V and 4 bases from J, with 7 bases between. CDR3 region: CASSQVKATGELFF. CDR3 nucleotides: TGTGCCAGCAGCCAAGTAAAGGCCACCGGGGAGCTGTTTTTT.

This clonotype occurred once. This rearrangement joins TRBV20-1 to TRBJ1-4, with 8 nucleotides matching TRBD1. Germline V gives CDR1 DFQATT, CDR2 SNEGSKA (reference sequence). The CDR3 covers 12 residues. Unmatched junction bases numbered 3, after V lost 3 bases and J lost 9 bases. CDR3 amino acids: CSARDRDQKLFF. CDR3 DNA: TGCAGTGCTAGGGACAGGGATCAAAAACTGTTTTTT.

This clonotype appeared a few times. The CDR3 is CASSLSWGLAGANTGELFF. CDR3 sequence (DNA): TGTGCCAGCAGTTTATCCTGGGGGCTAGCGGGAGCGAACACCGGGGAGCTGTTTTTT. This chain connects TRBV27 to TRBJ2-2; 10 nucleotides match TRBD2. CDR3 length: 19 amino acids. CDR1 and CDR2 (germline): MNHEY, SMNVEV (reference sequence). After removal of 0 bases from V and 0 bases from J, the junction contained 7 bases not matched to a gene.

There are many counts of this clonotype. The rearrangement uses TRBV20-1 and TRBJ2-1, with 7 bases fitting TRBD2. Germline V lookup: CDR1 DFQATT, CDR2 SNEGSKA (reference sequence). V trimming: 1 base; J trimming: 4 bases; junction bases outside the gene matches: 10. The CDR3 totals 16 residues. The CDR3 coding sequence is TGCAGTGCTAGAGCCACGACTAGCACTATATACAATGAGCAGTTCTTC. Translation: CSARATTSTIYNEQFF.

There are a few counts of this clonotype. The chain joins TRBV12-3 or TRBV12-4 to TRBJ1-3, with a weak D call TRBD1 (5 bases). This CDR3 is built from 15 residues. The germline V and J ends were trimmed by 7 bases and 2 bases, with 15 bases remaining between them. CDR3 DNA: TGTGCCAGCAATCCCCCCGGAGGGGCTGGAAACACCATATATTTT. Translation gives CASNPPGGAGNTIYF.

The chain couples TRBV19 to TRBJ1-3; D gene unclear. The V and J ends lost 2 bases and 8 bases respectively, with 13 bases between them. Germline V gives CDR1 LNHDA, CDR2 SQIVND (reference sequence). The length of the CDR3 is 14 residues. The CDR3 reads CASSISGLGHTIYF. As DNA, the CDR3 is TGTGCCAGTAGTATAAGTGGTTTGGGCCACACCATATATTTT.

This chain links TRBV4-2 with TRBJ1-2, with 9 bases fitting TRBD1. V was pared by 5 bases and J by 3 bases, with 10 bases of the junction left unmatched. The CDR3 contains 16 residues. Germline V gene data show CDR1 as LGHNA and CDR2 as YNFKEQ. CDR3 DNA sequence: TGTGCCAGCAGCGCGCACCCGCGGGACAGGGACTATGGCTACACCTTC. Its translation is CASSAHPRDRDYGYTF.

Ten or more counts support this clonotype. The chain is built from TRBV12-3 or TRBV12-4 and TRBJ1-1; the D is unclear. The length of the CDR3 is 16 residues. The V end was cut by 5 bases, the J end by 0 bases, with 16 bases between. CDR3 residues: CASSNALRVLNTEAFF. The CDR3 DNA reads as TGTGCCAGCAGTAACGCCCTACGGGTTTTGAACACTGAAGCTTTCTTT.

This clonotype has ten or more counts. The chain carries TRBV20-1 and TRBJ1-5; TRBD1 matches at 9 bases. The CDR3 length is 17 residues. The V and J ends lost 3 bases and 0 bases, in that order; junction bases with no gene match: 9. Germline loops: CDR1 DFQATT, CDR2 SNEGSKA (reference sequence). CDR3 in amino acids: CSARSTGGGYSNQPQHF. In nucleotides, the CDR3 is TGCAGTGCTAGGTCGACAGGGGGGGGGTATAGCAATCAGCCCCAGCATTTT.

This clonotype was found many times. The chain is built from TRBV10-3 and TRBJ2-7; 11 bases line up with TRBD2. Trimming removed 7 bases from V and 5 bases from J; junction bases left unmatched: 10. The V gene's germline CDR1 is ENHRY and CDR2 SYGVKD. The CDR3 length is 15 residues. The CDR3 sequence is CAIKGASGRKDEQYF. The CDR3 DNA reads as TGTGCCATCAAAGGGGCTAGCGGGAGGAAAGACGAGCAGTACTTC.

This clonotype was seen many times. The chain employs TRBV30 and TRBJ2-1, with D possibly matching TRBD1 (5 bases). The CDR3 is 14 residues long. The V gene lost 4 bases and the J gene lost 4 bases, with 14 bases spanning the gap. Germline CDR1 is GTSNPN and CDR2 is SVGIG (reference sequence). CDR3 bases: TGTGCCTGGACCTGGGGCGGACAATACAATGAGCAGTTCTTC. Translating it yields CAWTWGGQYNEQFF.

This clonotype was observed at least ten times. The rearrangement uses TRBV3-1 and TRBJ1-4; weak D call: TRBD1 (5 bases). The germline V gene has CDR1 LGHDT and CDR2 YNNKEL (reference sequence). The CDR3 contains 13 residues. With 1 base removed from V and 8 bases from J, the gap between germline ends came to 8 bases. The CDR3 sequence: CASSQARGEKLFF. CDR3 coding DNA: TGTGCCAGCAGCCAAGCCCGGGGGGAAAAACTGTTTTTT.

This clonotype was counted at least ten times. The chain couples TRBV3-1 to TRBJ2-2; 8 nucleotides align to TRBD2. Germline CDR1 LGHDT, CDR2 YNNKEL (reference sequence). J was trimmed by 5 bases and V by 0 bases; bases with no gene match: 5. The CDR3 has 16 residues. DNA of the CDR3: TGTGCCAGCAGCCAAGATAAGCCTAGCGGGACCGGGGAGCTGTTTTTT. This encodes CASSQDKPSGTGELFF.

This clonotype occurred many times. The rearrangement joins TRBV6-5 to TRBJ1-1; no reliable D call. This CDR3 has 15 residues. The germline CDR1 and CDR2 sequences are MNHEY and SVGAGI. The V gene lost 2 bases and the J gene lost 0 bases, with 10 bases spanning the gap. Here the CDR3 reads CASSYGFELNTEAFF. Here the CDR3 DNA reads TGTGCCAGCAGTTACGGGTTTGAGCTGAACACTGAAGCTTTCTTT.

This clonotype has a count of ten or more. V and J are TRBV27 and TRBJ2-5, with D possibly matching TRBD2 (6 bases). Germline CDR1 reads MNHEY; CDR2 reads SMNVEV (reference sequence). V was clipped by 0 bases and J by 5 bases, with 16 bases between them. CDR3 length: 16 amino acids. In DNA, the CDR3 is TGTGCCAGCAGTTTATCGCCTGGACTCGCGGGGGAGACCCAGTACTTC. Translating gives CASSLSPGLAGETQYF.

This clonotype appeared many times. V usage is TRBV5-1 and J usage is TRBJ1-5; 10 bases line up with TRBD1. V trimming: 0 bases; J trimming: 7 bases; junction bases outside the gene matches: 4. The length of the CDR3 is 15 residues. Germline lookup yields CDR1 SGHRS and CDR2 YFSETQ. The CDR3 coding sequence is TGCGCCAGCAGCTTGGAGACAGGGGGCGGCCAGCCCCAGCATTTT. The encoded protein is CASSLETGGGQPQHF.

There are many counts of this clonotype. The chain uses TRBV15 and TRBJ1-2, with D perhaps matching TRBD1 (5 bases). The CDR3 runs 13 residues. V was pared by 5 bases and J by 2 bases, with 9 bases between. Germline V lookup: CDR1 LNHNV, CDR2 YYDKDF (reference sequence). CDR3 coding DNA: TGTGCCACCAGCGGAAACAGGAACTATGGCTACACCTTC. Translation: CATSGNRNYGYTF.

The table lists this clonotype with many counts. The V call is TRBV10-3, the J call TRBJ2-3; D tentatively reads TRBD1 or TRBD2 (5 bases each). This CDR3 spans 13 amino acids. Per germline, CDR1 ENHRY and CDR2 SYGVKD. V was pared by 4 bases and J by 4 bases, with 9 bases between. The CDR3 DNA reads TGTGCCATCAGTGGGGAGACAGCAGATACGCAGTATTTT. Translation gives CAISGETADTQYF.

This clonotype was seen ten or more times. V gene TRBV28 combines with J gene TRBJ2-1; 7 positions match TRBD2. Germline trimming cut 1 base from V and 4 bases from J; bases unmatched to any gene: 7. Germline CDR1 is MDHEN and CDR2 is SYDVKM. The CDR3 runs 16 residues. CDR3 in amino acids: CASSLSKRGLYNEQFF. DNA of the CDR3: TGTGCCAGCAGTTTATCCAAGCGGGGCCTATACAATGAGCAGTTCTTC.

For this clonotype: This may be a read error: a much more frequent sequence differs by one nucleotide. The DNA of the CDR3 is TGTGCCAGCAGTTACGGACAGGGGAGTGAAAAACTGTTTTTT. This sequence encodes CASSYGQGSEKLFF. V is TRBV6-5 and J is TRBJ1-4, with TRBD1 matching over 9 bases. CDR1 and CDR2 from the germline V gene are MNHEY and SVGAGI. The CDR3 runs to 14 residues. V lost 2 bases to trimming and J lost 7 bases; unmatched junction nucleotides: 2.